Reported below is one TCR beta chain. As yet, its antigen is unknown. Amplification used 52 TRBV primers and 13 TRBJ primers. The data were produced by immunoSEQ multiplex PCR, yet TCRdb's version contains in-frame clones alone and is incomplete. The sample comprises tens of thousands of clones, approximately 93% of which are singletons, and about 0.99% rests with the top ten. The data were obtained in a study of regulatory T cells. Findings and limits, study-wide: Skewed V and J usage and few unique V-J pairs marked patient repertoires, most in Tregs. Hydrophobic residues at CDR3 positions 6 and 7 were enriched in conventional CD4+ T cells of CD3G-deficient patients.

CD4+ T cells were divided by sorting: CD25-high CD127-low Tregs, CD25-low CD127-high conventional cells. The CDR3 covers 21 residues. Trimming at V came to 1 base and at J to 4 bases, leaving 24 bases not matched to a gene. Germline CDR1 is SGHVS and CDR2 is FQNEAQ. The chain recombines TRBV7-8 with TRBJ2-7, with 8 bases lining up with TRBD2. This TCR came from a child under 10 years old with CD3G deficiency. The sequenced sample was conventional CD4+ T cells sorted from blood. The CDR3 sequence is CASSLGLPTGGGQEPMYEQYF. Here the CDR3 DNA reads TGTGCCAGCAGCTTAGGGCTTCCAACCGGGGGGGGCCAAGAACCTATGTACGAGCAGTACTTC.